The 20 T cell receptor beta chains below come from one sample, sequenced in a study of T cells in Graves' hyperthyroidism and ophthalmopathy. TCR beta CDR3 region amplification was performed from RNA transcripts. Carried out on the TCR CDR3, a first-round RT-PCR used the HTBI primer set. TCRdb re-derived calls from the multiplex PCR reads in MiXCR, one entry per CDR3 protein. Here the sample spans 800,000 or so distinct CDR3 sequences, roughly 40% being singletons. The material sequenced was blood. The receptor source for this set is a man between 18 and 35 years old with Graves' hyperthyroidism.

A few counts support this clonotype. This rearrangement joins TRBV7-2 to TRBJ2-7, with 7 bases identical to TRBD2. With V trimmed by 1 base and J by 7 bases, 7 bases remained unmatched. The CDR3 has 14 residues. The germline V gene encodes CDR1 SGHTA and CDR2 FQGNSA. The CDR3 nucleotides are TGTGCCAGCAGCTTAGAGGCAGCGGGGTGGGAGCAGTACTTC. Amino acid sequence: CASSLEAAGWEQYF. The full variable domain, with the rest looked up from reference TRBV7-2 and TRBJ2-7, is GAGVSQSPSNKVTEKGKDVELRCDPISGHTALYWYRQSLGQGLEFLIYFQGNSAPDKSGLPSDRFSAERTGGSVSTLTIQRTQQEDSAVYLCASSLEAAGWEQYFGPGTRLTVT.

The CDR3: CSVDRNQAFF. As DNA, the CDR3 is TGCAGCGTCGACAGGAATCAAGCTTTCTTT. This chain joins TRBV29-1 and TRBJ1-1; weak D call: TRBD1 (6 bases). V lost 6 bases and J 9 bases, leaving 11 bases between the germline ends. The CDR3 is 10 residues long. Germline loops: CDR1 SQVTM, CDR2 ANQGSEA.

This rearrangement joins TRBV4-1 to TRBJ1-5, with 7 bases that match TRBD1. The junction had 14 bases not matched to a gene; V was cut back by 5 bases and J by 4 bases. CDR3 length: 17 residues. Germline values: CDR1 MGHRA, CDR2 YSYEKL. The CDR3 DNA follows: TGCGCCAGCAGCTCTGTTGGAACAGGGGAAGTGAATCAGCCCCAGCATTTT. Translated: CASSSVGTGEVNQPQHF.

There are many counts of this clonotype. The J gene is TRBJ1-2, the V gene TRBV10-3, with TRBD1 as a possible D gene (6 bases). The germline V gene has CDR1 ENHRY and CDR2 SYGVKD. V lost 0 bases and J lost 4, with 9 bases in between. The CDR3 consists of 14 residues. CDR3 sequence (DNA): TGTGCCATCAGTGAGTCGGACAGCCGCTATGGCTACACCTTC. Its protein is CAISESDSRYGYTF.

This chain links TRBV4-1 with TRBJ1-2; D is ambiguous. Trimming took off 2 bases at V and 5 bases at J, with 12 bases between the two ends. The CDR3 is made up of 14 amino acids. Germline V gives CDR1 MGHRA, CDR2 YSYEKL. The CDR3 is CASSQIFGEYGYTF. The CDR3 region has the DNA TGCGCCAGCAGCCAAATTTTCGGGGAGTATGGCTACACCTTC.

The rearrangement links TRBV4-3 to TRBJ1-2; no clear D. Germline V gives CDR1 LGHNA, CDR2 YSLEER. The CDR3 contains 14 residues. Trimming stripped 3 bases from V and 2 bases from J, with 10 bases between. The CDR3 coding sequence is TGCGCCAGCAGCCACCCTGGGAAAAACTATGGCTACACCTTC. It specifies CASSHPGKNYGYTF.

A word on this clonotype: A much larger clone lies a single base off, so this may be a read error. The chain employs TRBV7-9 and TRBJ1-5, with a weak D call TRBD1 (5 bases). CDR1 is SEHNR and CDR2 is FQNEAQ in the germline V gene (reference sequence). The CDR3 extends over 14 amino acids. The CDR3 here is CTSSRDGEGQPQHF. The DNA for the CDR3 is TGTACCAGCAGCCGGGACGGAGAAGGGCAGCCCCAGCATTTT.

The J gene is TRBJ2-6, the V gene TRBV4-3; a weak D match, TRBD2 (5 bases). This CDR3 spans 16 amino acids. V was shortened by 0 bases and J by 2 bases, with 8 bases between the two germline ends. Germline CDR1 LGHNA, CDR2 YSLEER. CDR3 DNA sequence: TGCGCCAGCAGCCAAGATCCGGGGACTGGGGCCAACGTCCTGACTTTC. As protein: CASSQDPGTGANVLTF.

This clonotype showed up just a few times. This sequence joins TRBV9 and TRBJ1-4; TRBD1 matches 7 bases. The CDR3 runs 15 residues. V lost 4 bases and J lost 7; bases outside the gene matches: 10. Germline values: CDR1 SGDLS, CDR2 YYNGEE. For the CDR3, the DNA is TGTGCCAGCAGCCCAGGAGACAGGGTGGGTGAAAAACTGTTTTTT. Its translation is CASSPGDRVGEKLFF.

This clonotype appeared many times. This rearrangement joins TRBV10-1 to TRBJ1-6; 8 bases line up with TRBD1. V trimming: 7 bases; J trimming: 15 bases; junction bases outside the gene matches: 14. The CDR3 has 14 residues. CDR1 and CDR2 (germline): WNHNN, SYGVQD (reference sequence). The CDR3 loop is CASNNDRGPLVLHF. CDR3 DNA: TGCGCCAGCAATAATGACAGGGGCCCCCTAGTCCTCCACTTT.

This chain joins TRBV10-3 and TRBJ2-5; 11 bases align to TRBD1. The CDR3 has 16 amino acids. Germline V gene data show CDR1 as ENHRY and CDR2 as SYGVKD. Trimming took 4 bases from V and 6 from J; bases not matched to a gene: 10. As DNA, the CDR3 is TGTGCCATCAGTGGGACAGGGACAGGGGGTATGCAGACCCAGTACTTC. It yields the protein CAISGTGTGGMQTQYF.

In the case of this clonotype: This may stem from a read error, because a much larger clone lies one nucleotide away. As the CDR3 is not closed by the conserved phenylalanine or tryptophan, this likely results from a read error. This chain uses TRBV2 with TRBJ1-1; TRBD1 might be the D (5 bases). CDR1 SNHLY and CDR2 FYNNEI come from the germline V gene. The V end was cut by 8 bases, the J end by 2 bases, with 9 bases between. This CDR3 contains 12 residues. The CDR3 region is CASRDPNTEAFL. The CDR3 bases are TGTGCCAGCCGGGACCCAAACACTGAAGCTTTCCTT.

The chain employs TRBV12-3 or TRBV12-4 and TRBJ1-2; D is uncertain. This CDR3 comprises 13 residues. Trimming left V 3 bases short and J 4 bases short, with 9 bases between. The DNA for the CDR3 is TGTGCCAGCAGTTTTATGATAGGCTATGGCTACACCTTC. Its protein is CASSFMIGYGYTF.

The count of this clonotype is one. The DNA is omitted, as the CDR3 cannot be located on it reliably, and the CDR3 follows TCRdb's listing. The chain uses TRBV19 and TRBJ2-5; the table's D call, TRBD2, was not checked against the DNA. A total of 15 residues make up the CDR3, ends included. Germline lookup yields CDR1 LNHDA and CDR2 SQIVND (reference sequence). The CDR3 is CASSIRDFGPGTQYF.

This clonotype was observed a few times. This chain joins TRBV5-1 and TRBJ2-2; D is ambiguous. The length of the CDR3 is 13 residues. Trimming stripped 6 bases from V and 5 bases from J, with 11 bases between. Germline CDR1 SGHRS, CDR2 YFSETQ. CDR3 residues: CASTGTLTGELFF. The CDR3 coding sequence is TGCGCCAGCACCGGCACCCTGACCGGGGAGCTGTTTTTT.

This clonotype was counted ten times or more. The gene calls are TRBV6-6 and TRBJ1-2, with no clear D. CDR1 is MNHNY, CDR2 SVGAGI, per germline (reference sequence). The V and J ends lost 1 base and 1 base respectively, with 7 bases between them. The CDR3 loop spans 14 amino acids. The DNA for the CDR3 is TGTGCCAGCAGTTACTTGGAGGTTAACTATGGCTACACCTTC. Protein sequence: CASSYLEVNYGYTF.

In its sample, this clonotype was seen many times. The chain employs TRBV19 and TRBJ2-5; D is uncertain. CDR1 is LNHDA and CDR2 is SQIVND in the germline V gene (reference sequence). This CDR3 is 13 amino acids long. Trimming shortened V by 4 bases and J by 2 bases, and 8 bases separated the two germline ends. The CDR3 DNA follows: TGTGCCAGTAGTAGCGGTTGGCAAGAGACCCAGTACTTC. Translating gives CASSSGWQETQYF.

The CDR3 loop reads CASSLTGTQEQYF. For the CDR3, the DNA is TGTGCCAGCAGCTTGACGGGCACGCAAGAGCAGTACTTC. The chain carries TRBV5-6 and TRBJ2-7; no firm D call. Trimming cost V 1 base and J 7 bases, with 12 bases left between them. CDR3 length: 13 residues. Per the germline V gene, CDR1 is SGHDT and CDR2 is YYEEEE.

The CDR3 DNA is TGTGCCAGCAGTCGGACTAGCGGGGGGTTTGACGAGCAGTACTTC. This codes for CASSRTSGGFDEQYF. The chain joins TRBV7-9 to TRBJ2-7, with 14 nucleotides matching TRBD2. The V segment lost 6 bases and the J segment 5 bases; nucleotides outside the gene matches: 6. In germline, CDR1 is SEHNR, CDR2 FQNEAQ (reference sequence). The CDR3 covers 15 residues.

This clonotype was seen at least ten times. The rearrangement uses TRBV9 and TRBJ1-4; D not resolved. The CDR3 has 15 amino acids. The germline V and J ends were trimmed by 3 bases and 0 bases, with 9 bases remaining between them. Germline V lookup: CDR1 SGDLS, CDR2 YYNGEE. Here the CDR3 reads CASSGSASTNEKLFF. CDR3 DNA sequence: TGTGCCAGCAGCGGATCAGCGTCAACTAATGAAAAACTGTTTTTT.